This paragraph reports one T cell receptor beta chain. Its antigen is undetermined. The sample originates from a study of B cell selection in AIRE deficiency. Study findings and constraints: Patient Tconv and Treg cells showed healthy-like TCRBV usage, CDR3 length, diversity. TCRbeta-only data showed less than 45% of shared healthy Treg sequences in healthy Tconv.

Original data processing: Pooled conventional T cells gave about 11x10^4 patient and around 1.3x10^5 donor TCRbeta sequences. The table came from immunoSEQ multiplex PCR; TCRdb's copy has only in-frame clones and leaves some out. The V and J calls and clone size come from that table; D and trimming were worked out from the DNA. This sample carries about 24,000 clones, roughly 96% of them seen once, and the ten largest clones take around 0.17%. CD4+CD127+ cells were sorted as the conventional CD4 T cells. The CDR3 runs 15 residues. Germline V gene lookup returns CDR1 LNHDA and CDR2 SQIVND (reference sequence). V was cut by 3 bases and J by 0 bases, with 6 bases left in between.

The chain is built from TRBV19 and TRBJ2-6, with D unclear. The receptor was derived from a human donor in good health. The sequenced sample consisted of CD4+CD127+ conventional T cells sorted from PBMCs. The CDR3 spells CASSIPVSGANVLTF. CDR3 DNA sequence: TGTGCCAGTAGTATTCCGGTCTCTGGGGCCAACGTCCTGACTTTC.